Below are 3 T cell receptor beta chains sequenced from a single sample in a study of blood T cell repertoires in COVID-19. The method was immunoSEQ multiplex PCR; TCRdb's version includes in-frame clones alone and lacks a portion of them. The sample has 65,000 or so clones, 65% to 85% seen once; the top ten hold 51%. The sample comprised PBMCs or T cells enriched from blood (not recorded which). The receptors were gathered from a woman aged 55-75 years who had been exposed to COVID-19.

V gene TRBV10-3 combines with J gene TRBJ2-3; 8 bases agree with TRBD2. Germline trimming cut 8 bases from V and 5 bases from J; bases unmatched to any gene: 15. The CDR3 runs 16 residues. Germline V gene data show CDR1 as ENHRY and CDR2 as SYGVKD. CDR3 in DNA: TGTGCCATCCTATCGCTCGGGGGGGCCCGGGGAGATACGCAGTATTTT. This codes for CAILSLGGARGDTQYF.

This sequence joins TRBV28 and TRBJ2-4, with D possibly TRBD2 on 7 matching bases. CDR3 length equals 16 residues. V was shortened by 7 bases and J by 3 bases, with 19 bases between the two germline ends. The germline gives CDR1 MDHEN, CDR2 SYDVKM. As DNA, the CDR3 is TGTGCCAGCACTCCTGGGGGGGGCTTAGGCAAAAACATTCAGTACTTC. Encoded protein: CASTPGGGLGKNIQYF.

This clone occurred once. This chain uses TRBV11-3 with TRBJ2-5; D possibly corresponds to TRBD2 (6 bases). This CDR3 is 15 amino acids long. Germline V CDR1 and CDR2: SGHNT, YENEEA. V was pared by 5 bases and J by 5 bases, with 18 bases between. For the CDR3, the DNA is TGTGCCAGCAGCCTTCAGGCGGGGTCCGGGGAGACCCAGTACTTC. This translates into CASSLQAGSGETQYF.